Detailed here is one T cell receptor beta chain. Its antigen is as yet unknown. Production of TCR cDNA was by 5'RACE template switching, which also added a universal primer site and UMIs. In TCRdb, the 5' RACE reads were re-called with MiXCR into one record per CDR3 protein. Of some 320,000 distinct CDR3 sequences listed, approximately 10% were seen once; the top ten hold 3% to 4%. This sample is part of a study of T cells after yellow fever vaccination. Looking at the study overall: Each low-cell-number fraction was prepared by means of SMART-Seq v4 Ultra Low Input.

From germline, CDR1 is SGHAT and CDR2 FQNNGV. Trimming took 0 bases from V and 10 from J, leaving 10 bases between them. CDR3 length: 13 amino acids. Study-level findings and limits: Detected again after the booster were most primary-vaccination clones, at approximately 96% CD4 and 80% to 90% CD8. The study noted that FACS-sorted repertoires could contain abundant clonotypes contaminating from the bulk population.

This receptor was obtained from a man aged 18-30 years who received the YFV17D yellow fever vaccine. The J gene is TRBJ2-1, the V gene TRBV11-2, with D tentatively TRBD1 (6 bases). Sequencing was performed on CD4+ T cells sorted from PBMCs, taken 5 days after the yellow fever booster vaccination. The CDR3 bases are TGTGCCAGCAGCTTAGATCGTACAGGGGAGCAGTTCTTC. Its translation: CASSLDRTGEQFF.